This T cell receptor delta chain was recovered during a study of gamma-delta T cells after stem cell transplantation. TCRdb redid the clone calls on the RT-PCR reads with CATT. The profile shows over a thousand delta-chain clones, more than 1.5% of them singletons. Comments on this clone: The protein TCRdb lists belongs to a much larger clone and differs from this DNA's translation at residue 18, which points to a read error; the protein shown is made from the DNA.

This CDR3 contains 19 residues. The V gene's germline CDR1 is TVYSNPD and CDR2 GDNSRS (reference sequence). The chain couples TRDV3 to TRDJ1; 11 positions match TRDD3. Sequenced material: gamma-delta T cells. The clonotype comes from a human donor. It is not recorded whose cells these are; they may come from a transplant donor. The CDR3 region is CAFHSYSSWGIRGTDKLTF. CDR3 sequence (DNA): TGTGCCTTTCACTCCTATTCCTCGTGGGGGATACGAGGCACCGATAAACTCACCTTT.